This TCR beta chain came from a study of T-cell reconstitution after alpha-beta-depleted transplantation in children (dated by TCRdb to about 2016). Turning to the overall study: Using TCR repertoire profiling, the study followed T-cell immune reconstitution in a quantitative way in children after TCRalphabeta/CD19-depleted allogeneic hematopoietic cell transplantation.

CDR1 and CDR2, looked up from the germline V gene, are SGDLS and YYNGEE. The CDR3 runs 15 amino acids, cysteine and phenylalanine included. The DNA shown is the 45-base CDR3, in frame from base 1. V is pared back by 0 bases and J by 3 bases, with 12 bases lying between the germline termini. Points the paper makes about the study in general: The frequencies of hyperexpanded clones fell over the following months, and after one year, T-cell counts and TCRbeta diversity were mostly attributed to newly produced T cells. In some patients, the high TCRbeta diversity seen at day 60 was put down to recipient T cells and intrathymic progenitors that had survived conditioning. About two months after transplant, the apparently early recovery of alphabetaT-cell counts reportedly depended on just several hundred clones that had expanded rapidly and came from non-depleted graft cells.

What this sample's treatment or condition label stands for: allogeneic hematopoietic cell transplantation with graft depleted of TCRalphabeta T cells and CD19 B cells. The transplant recipients were children given TCRalphabeta/CD19-depleted allogeneic hematopoietic cell grafts. Library preparation used PCR. The sample was run on an Illumina HiSeq 2500. TCR library preparation used molecular barcoding, with unique molecular identifiers applied to normalize quantification of the TCRbeta repertoire. TCRdb reprocessing: public reads trimmed at Q25 with fastp, clones called with MiXCR, in-frame beta chains kept. One record per CDR3 amino acid sequence lists the most common genes and DNA. In all, the sample holds about 300,000 distinct CDR3 sequences, and about 9.4% of those were seen once. In total, the top ten clones hold approximately 7.6% of the sample. In the case of this clonotype: Its antigen has not been determined. No much larger clonotype is one base removed from it; base qualities were not supplied.

The rearranged chain carries TRBV9 and TRBJ1-1; the D gene is unclear. The TCR comes from a boy under three years old with acute myeloid leukemia, due to receive a stem cell transplant. Sequencing used PBMCs, obtained before TCRalphabeta/CD19-depleted stem cell transplant. The DNA is as follows: TGTGCCAGCAGCGTAGGTTGGCTTGCGGACACTGAAGCTTTCTTT. Its translation is CASSVGWLADTEAFF.